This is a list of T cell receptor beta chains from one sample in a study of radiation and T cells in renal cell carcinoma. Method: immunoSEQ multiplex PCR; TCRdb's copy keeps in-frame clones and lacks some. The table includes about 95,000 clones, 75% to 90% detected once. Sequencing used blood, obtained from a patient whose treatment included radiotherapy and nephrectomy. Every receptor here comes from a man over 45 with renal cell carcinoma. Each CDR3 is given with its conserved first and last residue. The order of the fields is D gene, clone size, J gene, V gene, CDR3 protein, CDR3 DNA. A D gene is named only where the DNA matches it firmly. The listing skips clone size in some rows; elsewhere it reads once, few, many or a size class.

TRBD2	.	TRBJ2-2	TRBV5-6	CASSKGLAGIYTGELFF	TGTGCCAGCAGCAAAGGACTAGCGGGAATTTACACCGGGGAGCTGTTTTTT
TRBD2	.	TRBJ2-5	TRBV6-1	CASSEPGLLPSQYF	TGTGCCAGCAGCGAACCGGGACTACTCCCCTCCCAGTACTTC
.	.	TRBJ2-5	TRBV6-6	CASSYRQAQETQYF	TGTGCCAGCAGTTACAGACAGGCCCAAGAGACCCAGTACTTC
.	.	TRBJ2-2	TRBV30	CVWSGTTGELFF	TGTGTCTGGAGTGGAACCACCGGGGAGCTGTTTTTT
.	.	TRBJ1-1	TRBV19	CASSIGGPGVNTEAFF	TGTGCCAGTAGTATAGGAGGACCAGGGGTGAACACTGAAGCTTTCTTT
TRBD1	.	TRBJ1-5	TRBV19	CASSTGGFNQPQHF	TGTGCCAGCTCGACAGGGGGTTTCAATCAGCCCCAGCATTTT
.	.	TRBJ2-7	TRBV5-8	CASSPFYEQYF	TGTGCCAGCAGCCCATTCTACGAGCAGTACTTC
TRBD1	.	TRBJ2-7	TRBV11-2	CASSQGQGETYEQYF	TGTGCCAGCAGCCAGGGACAGGGGGAGACCTACGAGCAGTACTTC
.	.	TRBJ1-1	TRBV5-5	CASSLDLRKNTEAFF	TGTGCCAGCAGCCTGGATCTACGGAAGAACACTGAAGCTTTCTTT
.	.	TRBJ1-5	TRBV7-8	CASSLAYRLQPQHF	TGTGCCAGCAGCTTAGCGTACAGGTTGCAGCCCCAGCATTTT
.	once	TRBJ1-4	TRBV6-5	CASSYSETGQGEKLFF	TGTGCCAGCAGTTACTCGGAGACAGGTCAGGGCGAAAAACTGTTTTTT
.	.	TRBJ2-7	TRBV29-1	CSVAGGPHEQYF	TGCAGCGTTGCGGGGGGCCCCCACGAGCAGTACTTC
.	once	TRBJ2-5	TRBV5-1	CASSLGYRPIQETQYF	TGCGCCAGCAGCTTGGGGTACAGACCTATCCAAGAGACCCAGTACTTC
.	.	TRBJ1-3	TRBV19	CASSTSQFSGNTIYF	TGTGCCAGTAGTACCTCCCAGTTCTCTGGAAACACCATATATTTT
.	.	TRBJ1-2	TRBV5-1	CASSLEGSYGYTF	TGCGCCAGCAGCTTGGAAGGGTCCTATGGCTACACCTTC
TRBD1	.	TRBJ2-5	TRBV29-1	CSVGGQGTETQYF	TGCAGCGTTGGGGGACAGGGGACGGAGACCCAGTACTTC
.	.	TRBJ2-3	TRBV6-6	CASSKGLRTDTQYF	TGTGCCAGCAGTAAAGGACTTCGCACAGATACGCAGTATTTT
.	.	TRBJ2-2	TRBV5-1	CASSFRGGLRTGELFF	TGCGCCAGCAGCTTCCGAGGGGGACTCCGAACCGGGGAGCTGTTTTTT
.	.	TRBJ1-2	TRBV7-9	CASSLSRLSMGYTF	TGTGCCAGCAGCTTATCTCGGCTCTCTATGGGCTACACCTTC
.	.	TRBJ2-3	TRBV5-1	CASSHDGEPGTDTQYF	TGCGCCAGCAGCCACGACGGGGAACCAGGCACAGATACGCAGTATTTT
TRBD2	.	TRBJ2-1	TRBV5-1	CASSLLSGSSYNEQFF	TGCGCCAGCAGCCTCCTAAGCGGGAGCTCCTACAATGAGCAGTTCTTC
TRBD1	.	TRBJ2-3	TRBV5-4	CASSSRDRLMSTQYF	TGTGCCAGCAGCTCCCGGGACAGATTAATGTCAACGCAGTATTTT
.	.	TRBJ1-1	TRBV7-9	CASSLFQVNTEAFF	TGTGCCAGCAGCTTATTCCAAGTGAACACTGAAGCTTTCTTT
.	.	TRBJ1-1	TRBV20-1	CSAYPAEAFF	TGCAGTGCATACCCCGCTGAAGCTTTCTTT
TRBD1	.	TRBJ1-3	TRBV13	CASNALDRAFFSGNTIYF	TGTGCCAGCAACGCTCTTGACAGGGCTTTTTTCTCTGGAAACACCATATATTTT
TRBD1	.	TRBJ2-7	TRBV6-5	CASSLGTGRYEQYF	TGTGCCAGCAGCCTAGGGACAGGGCGGTACGAGCAGTACTTC
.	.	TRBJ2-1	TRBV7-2	CASSSHAPGEVDNEQFF	TGTGCCAGCAGCTCCCACGCGCCGGGGGAAGTAGACAATGAGCAGTTCTTC